This TCR beta chain is drawn from a study of cytomegalovirus exposure and HLA in healthy donors (dated by TCRdb to between 2016 and 2019). For context, the study as a whole: In an earlier analysis of fewer than 750 of the donors, 276 Gb of sequence data and 95 million to 130 million unique TCR beta sequences from about 180 million T cells were reported. A later analysis re-examined previously published TCR beta repertoires from 600 to 700 donors and added high-resolution HLA genotyping to investigate patterns of TCR occurrence. Along with the approximately 620-subject first cohort, a separate validation cohort of 120 different subjects was used. The study was designed to test whether signatures of past pathogen exposure could be identified by cataloging public T cell receptors. To predict cytomegalovirus infection status, the study brought together high-throughput TCR immunosequencing, statistical association of individual TCRs with disease status, and machine learning. The genetic ancestry cluster associated with self-reported Caucasian donors included over 80% of the approximately 410 genotyped donors. Donor age, sex, ethnicity and CMV serostatus were collected together with the repertoire data. Every repertoire in the discovery cohort had been generated on one and the same sequencing platform. An early release covering roughly 580 HLA-typed donors comprised 250 to 350 gigabases of sequencing data and around 80 million unique TCR sequences. An earlier analysis of 587 of the donors used high-throughput TCR beta sequencing to judge whether each TCR beta V gene segment behaved as functional or pseudogenic. Both class I and class II loci were covered by HLA typing, at four-digit resolution. The study used immunosequencing to profile the T cell repertoires of some 600 subjects and linked those repertoires to cytomegalovirus serostatus. The number of donors typed differed by locus, with about 629-630 for A, B, C, DRB1 and DQB1, approximately 500 for DQA1, 600 to 610 for DPA1, and some 450 for DPB1. Rather than using new phenotypic data, the later analysis identified candidate immune exposures from TCR beta sequences and from how often those sequences occurred across donors. Five DR-DQ haplotypes were handled as single units for association and clustering, since linkage in the cohort was strong. In a later genetic analysis, genome-wide SNP genotypes for about three fifths of the roughly 670 donors were used, and that subset was treated as a discovery cohort. Across 398 genotyped donors of the cohort, an average of roughly 230,000 unique TCR beta nucleotide sequences per donor were sequenced, and roughly a sixth of those sequences were non-productive. Overall results and qualifications from the work: A later analysis found that TCR association rates varied across HLA loci, with DRB1 alleles showing the most associated TCRs and HLA-C alleles the fewest. The presence/absence analyses assumed that sequencing depth was roughly uniform across donors, and that assumption may not be true. About 17 rarely observed V segments, including chromosome 9 orphons, were excluded from the earlier analysis of about 500 of the donors because counts were too low. The classifier was reported to diagnose cytomegalovirus status with high specificity and sensitivity in both the original and validation cohorts. A further reported finding was that TCR beta sequences accurately predicted the HLA-A and HLA-B alleles for most subjects in the first cohort. Only TCR beta chains were sequenced in this cohort, and the absence of alpha or paired-chain data limited detectable features. A total of 164 TCR beta chains were listed by the study as associated with cytomegalovirus. In an earlier analysis of some 550 of the donors, most TCR beta V segments were observed in productive rearrangements about 90% or about 30% of the time, broadly matching IMGT annotations. Correlated functional status among segregating V segments might be attributable to linkage disequilibrium, but an unknown experimental factor could not be ruled out. In vitro tests confirmed that a few of the cytomegalovirus-associated TCR beta chains recognize cytomegalovirus antigens. A later analysis found that HLA-associated TCR beta chains were more clonally expanded and had lower generation probabilities than equally common non-associated chains. An association between a missense DCLRE1C variant and V-gene and J-gene trimming of TCR beta chains was found in a later genetic analysis and replicated in an independent cohort. Because the 87-base-pair reads could not distinguish some IMGT-functional V segments, including TRBV6-2 and TRBV6-3, those segments were excluded. A cluster of highly shared sequence variants was judged likely to represent a technical artifact of the sequencing pipeline. A later genetic analysis reported fewer N-insertions in productive TCRs among donors in an Asian-associated ancestry cluster than the roughly 670-donor mean. Immune exposure information for the cohort was limited to CMV serostatus. In a later analysis, over 15,000 TCR beta sequences were associated with specific HLA alleles at a false discovery rate of 0.05. Because HLA typing was missing for some donors at each locus, association tests included only the typed subset. According to a later analysis, parvovirus B19, influenza, CMV and Epstein-Barr virus appeared linked to several top co-occurrence clusters. Most TCR sequences were observed very rarely across donors, whereas some public TCRs were present in many individuals. Strong co-occurrence of HLA alleles, especially DR and DQ, made assigning TCR associations to individual alleles difficult. According to a later analysis, most CMV-associated TCR beta chains appeared to be HLA-restricted, and the HLA associations seemed to be driven largely by CMV exposure. The authors suggested that the approach could potentially be generalized to other disease states and immunological phenotypes.

The germline V end is reduced by 8 bases and the J end by 9 bases; junction bases left unmatched: 7. The cysteine opens and the phenylalanine closes a CDR3 of 13 amino acids. Only CDR3 DNA is held: 39 bases, read in frame from base 1. Taken from the germline V gene, the CDR1 and CDR2 loops are SNHLY and FYNNEI. The library was produced with the immunoSEQ multiplex PCR assay. A mixture of 60 forward primers for TCR Vbeta segments and 13 reverse primers for TCR Jbeta segments was used in the multiplex PCR. The CDR3 region of rearranged TCR beta genes was amplified from genomic DNA with a multiplex PCR assay. Amplified TCR beta libraries were sequenced as 87-base-pair reads on the Illumina HiSeq System. The paper's data handling went like this. In a later analysis, some 80 million unique TCR beta chains were counted across the approximately 670 repertoires, and roughly 9.9 million of these chains were shared by at least two donors. Raw reads were error-corrected and collapsed into unique sequences with a nearest-neighbor algorithm that merged closely related sequences to remove PCR and sequencing errors. CDR3 sequences were aligned to IMGT reference sequences to assign V, D and J gene segments. For a sequence to be retained, a match of at least six nucleotides to both a V gene segment and a J gene segment was required. Rearrangements were called productive when the CDR3 lacked stop codons and stayed in frame with V and J; all others were non-productive. Following IMGT convention, CDR3 was defined as the stretch from the second conserved V-encoded cysteine to the conserved J-encoded phenylalanine. The earlier analysis of about 590 of the donors excluded sequences that lacked an unambiguous match to a single V gene segment. In an earlier analysis of approximately 500 of the donors, a V segment was called functional when productive rearrangements were above 56.7%, and segregating when the standard deviation between donors exceeded 5%. A statistical classification framework was built for diagnosing cytomegalovirus status from the catalog of TCR beta chain sequences. V and J gene assignment, in a later analysis, came from comparing TCR nucleotide sequences with IMGT/GENE-DB human TR gene sequences. A later analysis assigned CDR3 sequences and most-parsimonious VDJ recombination scenarios with the TCRdist pipeline. In a later analysis, each TCR beta chain was defined by its CDR3 amino acid sequence together with its V-gene family, and reads lacking a unique V-gene family were excluded. As a way to deal with suspected cross-contamination and a sequencing artifact, a later analysis dropped nearly 600 nucleotide sequences that were highly shared and had low generation probability. A later analysis calculated a clonal expansion index for each public chain from normalized within-repertoire ranks of inferred template counts. In a later analysis, generation probabilities were computed using a VDJ recombination model fitted to out-of-frame rearrangements, and the results were checked against IGoR. A later analysis scored TCR-TCR, TCR-HLA and TCR-CMV co-occurrence with hypergeometric tests, applying a repertoire-size bias correction to TCR pairs. In a later analysis, false discovery rates were estimated by permuting HLA or CMV assignments 20 times. In a later analysis, co-occurring TCRs were grouped using DBSCAN, with TCRdist sequence similarity added in when clustering inside HLA-allele-positive subsets. Repertoires with fewer than 30,000 or more than 120,000 public chains were left out of co-occurrence clustering, as were roughly five repertoires with anomalous nucleotide sharing. The table was pulled from immuneACCESS by TCRdb, which kept in-frame rearrangements only. Such tables lose some clones; where checked, under half of the loss comes from unresolved V genes, and the rest has no known cause. That table is the source of V, J and clone size, and D and trimming were worked out from the DNA. Present in this sample are roughly 130,000 clones, 82% of which were seen just once. Around 11% of the sample comes from the top ten.

The cohort consisted of 666 healthy bone marrow donors. At the time of sampling, every cohort member was nominally healthy, though immune exposures that went unrecorded were likely present. The donor was CMV seropositive and was included in the group of 250 to 300 seropositive cohort members. A peripheral blood sample was collected from each donor, and TCR beta sequencing was performed on peripheral blood mononuclear cells. Genomic DNA was extracted from the blood cell samples with the Qiagen DNeasy Blood Extraction Kit. Regarding this clone: Its antigen remains undetermined. No much larger clone is present one base from it, and per-base qualities are unavailable.

The V and J genes are TRBV2 and TRBJ2-1; TRBD2 agrees with 10 junctional bases. Sequencing input: PBMCs. The clonotype comes from a male donor in good health and CMV-seropositive. The nucleotide sequence reads as follows: TGTGCCAGCGATAGCGGGAGGTCCAGTGAGCAGTTCTTC. The resulting protein is CASDSGRSSEQFF.